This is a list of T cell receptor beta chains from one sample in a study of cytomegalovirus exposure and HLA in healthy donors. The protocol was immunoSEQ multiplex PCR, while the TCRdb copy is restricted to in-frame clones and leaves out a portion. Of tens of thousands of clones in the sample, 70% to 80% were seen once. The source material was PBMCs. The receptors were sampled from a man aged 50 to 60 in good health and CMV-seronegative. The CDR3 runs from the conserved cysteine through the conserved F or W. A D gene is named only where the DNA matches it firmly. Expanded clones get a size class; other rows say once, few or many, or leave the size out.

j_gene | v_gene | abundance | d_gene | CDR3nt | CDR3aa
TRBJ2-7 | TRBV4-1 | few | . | TGCGCCAGCAGCCAAGAAGACCTAGTTCCCGAGCAGTACTTC | CASSQEDLVPEQYF
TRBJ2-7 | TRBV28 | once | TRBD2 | TGTGCCAGCAGCTTCAGACTAGCGGGCCGCTCCTACGAGCAGTACTTC | CASSFRLAGRSYEQYF
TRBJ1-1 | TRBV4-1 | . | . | TGCGCCAGCAGCCTCGCCAGGCACACTGAAGCTTTCTTT | CASSLARHTEAFF
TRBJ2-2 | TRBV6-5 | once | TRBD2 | TGTGCCAGCAATCAAGCGGGAGGGCCGACCGGGGAGCTGTTTTTT | CASNQAGGPTGELFF
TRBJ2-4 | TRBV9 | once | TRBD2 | TGTGCCAGCAGCGCGGGACTAGGCGGCGGTAGCAGTCAGTACTTC | CASSAGLGGGSSQYF
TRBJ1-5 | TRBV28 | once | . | TGTGCCAGCAGTTTGTCGCAGGGCGTTCAGCCCCAGCATTTT | CASSLSQGVQPQHF
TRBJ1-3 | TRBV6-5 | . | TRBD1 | TGTGCCAGCAGTTGGGACAGAGCAGGCTCTGGAAACACCATATATTTT | CASSWDRAGSGNTIYF
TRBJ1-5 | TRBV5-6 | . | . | TGTGCCAGCAGCTTCCGAAGGAGGGATTCTCAGCCCCAGCATTTT | CASSFRRRDSQPQHF
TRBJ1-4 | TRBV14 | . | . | TGTGCCAGCAGCCGTCCTCTTCCGGGGGAAAAACTGTTTTTT | CASSRPLPGEKLFF
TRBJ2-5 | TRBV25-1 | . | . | TGTGCCAGCAGTGAATCCGGCGGCCGGCAGACCCAGTACTTC | CASSESGGRQTQYF
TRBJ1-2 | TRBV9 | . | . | TGTGCCAGCAGCGGCGGTCACTATGGCTACACCTTC | CASSGGHYGYTF
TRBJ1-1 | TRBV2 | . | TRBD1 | TGTGCCAGCAACGACAGGGGAACTGAAGCTTTCTTT | CASNDRGTEAFF
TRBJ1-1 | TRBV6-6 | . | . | TGTGCCAGCAGTTACTACAGTGACACTGAAGCTTTCTTT | CASSYYSDTEAFF
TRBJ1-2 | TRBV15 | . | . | TGTGCCACCAGCAAGGGGGAACTGATATTGAAGGGCTACACCTTC | CATSKGELILKGYTF
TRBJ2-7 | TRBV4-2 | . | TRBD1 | TGTGCCAGCAGCCCCCGACCGGGACAGGGCACCTACGAGCAGTACTTC | CASSPRPGQGTYEQYF
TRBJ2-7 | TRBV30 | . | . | TGTGCCTGGACCGAACGGGGGAGGACCTACGAGCAGTACTTC | CAWTERGRTYEQYF
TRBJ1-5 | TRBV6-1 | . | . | TGTGCCAGCAGTGGTTTACAGGGCCAAAGCAATCAGCCCCAGCATTTT | CASSGLQGQSNQPQHF
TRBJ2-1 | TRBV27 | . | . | TGTGCCAGCAGTTTCGGCAGGGGTTTGAATGAGCAGTTCTTC | CASSFGRGLNEQFF
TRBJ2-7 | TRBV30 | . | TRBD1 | TGTGCCTGGAGTAAAGCAGGGGGCTTCTACGAGCAGTACTTC | CAWSKAGGFYEQYF
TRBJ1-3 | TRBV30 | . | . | TGTGCCTGGCACAGGAGCTCTGGAAACACCATATATTTT | CAWHRSSGNTIYF
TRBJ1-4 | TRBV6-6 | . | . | TGTGCCAGCAGTTACTTGCCTGGGGCGGAAAAACTGTTTTTT | CASSYLPGAEKLFF
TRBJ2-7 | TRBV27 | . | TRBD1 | TGTGCCAGCAGTTTAGAGACAGGGCCATACTACGAGCAGTACTTC | CASSLETGPYYEQYF
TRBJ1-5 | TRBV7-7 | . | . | TGTGCTAGCAGCTTAGGATGGGGCCGGGCCTATCAGCCCCAGCATTTT | CASSLGWGRAYQPQHF
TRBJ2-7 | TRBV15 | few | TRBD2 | TGTGCCACCAGCAGAGATCTTGTAGCGGGAAAATACGAGCAGTACTTC | CATSRDLVAGKYEQYF
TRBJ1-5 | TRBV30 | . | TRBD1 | TGTGCCTGGAGTAGATCGACAGGGTTGAGCAATCAGCCCCAGCATTTT | CAWSRSTGLSNQPQHF
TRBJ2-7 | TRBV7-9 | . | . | TGTGCCAGCAGCTTTTTCCGGCGGGAAACCCACGAGCAGTACTTC | CASSFFRRETHEQYF
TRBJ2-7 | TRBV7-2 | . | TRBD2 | TGTGCCAGCAGCTTAGCGCTCACGACGGGAGGGAGCTCCTACGAGCAGTACTTC | CASSLALTTGGSSYEQYF
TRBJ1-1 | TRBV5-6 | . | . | TGTGCCAGCAGCTTAACCGACAGGCGGAGCGAAGCTTTCTTT | CASSLTDRRSEAFF
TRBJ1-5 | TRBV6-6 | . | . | TGTGCCAGCAGTTTCTTCCGGGACACTAATCAGCCCCAGCATTTT | CASSFFRDTNQPQHF
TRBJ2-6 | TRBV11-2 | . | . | TGTGCCAGCAGCTCTTACCGCGGGGCAGCGGGGGCCAACGTCCTGACTTTC | CASSSYRGAAGANVLTF
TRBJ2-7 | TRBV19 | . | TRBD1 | TGTGCCAGTAGTACAGGGACAGGGATGACCTACGAGCAGTACTTC | CASSTGTGMTYEQYF
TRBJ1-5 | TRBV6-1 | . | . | TGTGCCAGCAGTTTCAGGGTCGATCAGCCCCAGCATTTT | CASSFRVDQPQHF
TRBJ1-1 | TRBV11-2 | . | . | TGTGCCAGCAGCCCCGGGGGGGGAAGGCAGAACACTGAAGCTTTCTTT | CASSPGGGRQNTEAFF
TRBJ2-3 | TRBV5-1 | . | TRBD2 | TGCGCCAGCAGCTTGGACCGGGGGGGGAGGACAGATACGCAGTATTTT | CASSLDRGGRTDTQYF
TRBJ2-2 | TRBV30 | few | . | TGTGCCTGCACTCTGTCCGGGGTGGGGTTAGTCGGGGAGCTGTTTTTT | CACTLSGVGLVGELFF
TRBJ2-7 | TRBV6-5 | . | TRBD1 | TGTGCCAGCAGTTACGGGGACAGACGACAATACGAGCAGTACTTC | CASSYGDRRQYEQYF
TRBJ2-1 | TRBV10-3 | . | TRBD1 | TGTGCCATGGGACCGGGACAGGGAAACAATGAGCAGTTCTTC | CAMGPGQGNNEQFF
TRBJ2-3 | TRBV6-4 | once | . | TGTGCCAGCAGTGAGACGGGACTCACAGATACGCAGTATTTT | CASSETGLTDTQYF
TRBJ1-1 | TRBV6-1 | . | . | TGTGCCAGCAGTGCAGGGTACCTGAACACTGAAGCTTTCTTT | CASSAGYLNTEAFF
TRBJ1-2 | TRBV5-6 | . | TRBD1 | TGTGCCAGCAGCTGGACAGGGGGCTCCTATGGCTACACCTTC | CASSWTGGSYGYTF
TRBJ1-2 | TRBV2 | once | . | TGTGCCAGCAAACACCGGGACTTCCCTGGCGCTAACTATGGCTACACCTTC | CASKHRDFPGANYGYTF
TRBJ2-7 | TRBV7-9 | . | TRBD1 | TGTGCCAGCAGCTCCCCCCAGGGACAGCCCTACGAGCAGTACTTC | CASSSPQGQPYEQYF
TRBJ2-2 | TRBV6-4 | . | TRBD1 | TGTGCCAGCAGCTCCGGGACAGGGGCCGGGGAGCTGTTTTTT | CASSSGTGAGELFF
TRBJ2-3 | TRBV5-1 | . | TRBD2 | TGCGCCAGCAGCTTGGCCGTAGCGGGGGGCACAGATACGCAGTATTTT | CASSLAVAGGTDTQYF
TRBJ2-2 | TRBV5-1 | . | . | TGCGCCAGCAGCTCCCTCCTACTTTCCACCGGGGAGCTGTTTTTT | CASSSLLLSTGELFF
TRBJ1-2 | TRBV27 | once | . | TGTGCCAGCAGTTTTAAGGGGTACTATGGCTACACCTTC | CASSFKGYYGYTF
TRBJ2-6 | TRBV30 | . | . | TGTGCCTGGGGACTGTCGGACAACGTCCTGACTTTC | CAWGLSDNVLTF
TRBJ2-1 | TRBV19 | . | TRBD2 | TGTGCCAGTAGCAGGACTAGCGGGCCAACCCTAAGCAATGAGCAGTTCTTC | CASSRTSGPTLSNEQFF
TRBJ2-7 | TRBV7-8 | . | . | TGTGCCAGCAGCTTAGCCGACTTCCAGTACTTC | CASSLADFQYF
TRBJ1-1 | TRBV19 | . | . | TGTGCCAGTAGTTCTACAGGGAACACTGAAGCTTTCTTT | CASSSTGNTEAFF
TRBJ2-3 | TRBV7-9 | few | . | TGTGCCAGCAGCTTAGCGGAGGGCACAGATACGCAGTATTTT | CASSLAEGTDTQYF